A single sample is the source of the 9 T cell receptor beta chains below, sequenced in a study of cytomegalovirus exposure and HLA in healthy donors. TCRdb keeps only in-frame clones here, not all; method: immunoSEQ multiplex PCR. Of some 170,000 clones listed, roughly nine tenths are singletons. The specimen sequenced was PBMCs. These receptors were obtained from a man between 18 and 29 years old in good health and CMV-seropositive.

The CDR3 nucleotides read TGTGCCAGTAGTAGAGTCGGGGGTTATGAGGAAAAACTGTTTTTT. It specifies CASSRVGGYEEKLFF. The rearrangement joins TRBV19 to TRBJ1-4; D might be TRBD1 (5 bases). Trimming removed 4 bases from V and 8 bases from J, with 17 bases in between. This CDR3 region has 15 residues. Germline loops: CDR1 LNHDA, CDR2 SQIVND (reference sequence).

The rearrangement links TRBV15 to TRBJ1-5; D is perhaps TRBD1 (5 bases). Per germline, CDR1 LNHNV and CDR2 YYDKDF (reference sequence). The V end was cut by 3 bases, the J end by 0 bases, with 6 bases between. The CDR3 runs to 14 residues. CDR3 residues: CATSRGLSNQPQHF. DNA of the CDR3: TGTGCCACCAGCAGGGGACTTAGCAATCAGCCCCAGCATTTT.

The CDR3 DNA follows: TGTGCCAGCAGCCAGGACAGGGTAATTTTCGGCTATAATTCACCCCTCCACTTT. Protein sequence: CASSQDRVIFGYNSPLHF. The chain carries TRBV5-8 and TRBJ1-6, with 8 bases fitting TRBD1. Trimming at V came to 4 bases and at J to 3 bases, leaving 12 bases not matched to a gene. This CDR3 spans 18 amino acids. The germline gives CDR1 SGHTS, CDR2 YDEGEE.

V usage is TRBV29-1 and J usage is TRBJ1-2; weak D call: TRBD1 (6 bases). The CDR3 runs to 14 residues. Germline loops: CDR1 SQVTM, CDR2 ANQGSEA. V was cut by 0 bases and J by 2 bases, with 10 bases left in between. CDR3 DNA: TGCAGCGTTGAAGAGCGCACAGGGAACTATGGCTACACCTTC. This translates into CSVEERTGNYGYTF.

The chain recombines TRBV5-1 with TRBJ2-2, with D unclear. This CDR3 has 13 residues. CDR1 is SGHRS and CDR2 is YFSETQ in the germline V gene. The ends were cut back, 4 bases at V and 5 bases at J, with 9 bases in the middle. CDR3 in amino acids: CASSKIETGELFF. The CDR3 nucleotides read TGCGCCAGCAGCAAAATAGAAACCGGGGAGCTGTTTTTT.

The chain joins TRBV21-1 to TRBJ2-7; the table's D call of TRBD2 was not tested on the DNA. TRBV21-1 counts as a pseudogene. The CDR3 has 14 residues. For the CDR3, the DNA is TGTGCCAGCAGCAAAGCGGGGGGAGCCCACGAGCAGTACTTC. It yields the protein CASSKAGGAHEQYF.

J is TRBJ2-3 and V is TRBV30; a possible D gene is TRBD1 (6 bases). CDR3 length equals 14 residues. CDR1 and CDR2 from the germline V gene are GTSNPN and SVGIG (reference sequence). With 4 bases removed from V and 3 bases from J, the gap between germline ends came to 14 bases. The DNA of the CDR3 is TGTGCCTGGACTTTGACAGGAGAGACAGATACGCAGTATTTT. Translating gives CAWTLTGETDTQYF.

The V and J genes are TRBV28 and TRBJ2-3, with 14 bases that match TRBD2. The V gene end was trimmed by 5 bases and the J gene end by 3 bases; junction bases not matched to a gene: 7. CDR3 length: 17 residues. Germline V gives CDR1 MDHEN, CDR2 SYDVKM. CDR3 sequence (DNA): TGTGCCAGCAGTCACGGGACTAGCGGGAGAGAAACAGATACGCAGTATTTT. Amino acids: CASSHGTSGRETDTQYF.

The chain links TRBV7-2 to TRBJ2-2, with D uncertain. CDR1 and CDR2 from the germline V gene are SGHTA and FQGNSA. V was cut by 2 bases and J by 5 bases, with 9 bases left in between. CDR3 length: 14 amino acids. The CDR3 is CASSLRLTTGELFF. In nucleotides, the CDR3 is TGTGCCAGCAGCTTAAGACTCACGACCGGGGAGCTGTTTTTT.